This entry features one T cell receptor (beta chain) sequence. The antigen is unknown. The germline gives CDR1 SGHRS, CDR2 YFSETQ. V was cut by 0 bases and J by 2 bases, with 12 bases left in between. The CDR3 runs 15 residues. The entry originates in a study of OX40 agonist ivuxolimab in advanced cancers. Autoimmune disease history or systemic immunosuppression led to patients being barred. The timepoints at which blood was sampled were baseline, cycle 4 day 1, and cycle 7 day 1. This table comes from immunoSEQ multiplex PCR, and its TCRdb copy is limited to in-frame clones, with some not included. This table has roughly 70,000 clones, about 85% appearing once. Points from the study as a whole: Specificity for antigen went undetermined in the expanded peripheral T cells.

The material sequenced was CD4+ or CD8+ T cells sorted from blood, taken in a trial of the OX40 agonist ivuxolimab. The chain is built from TRBV5-1 and TRBJ2-7; D uncertain. The clonotype was recovered from an adult with an advanced solid tumor such as melanoma, head and neck, liver or kidney cancer. CDR3 sequence: CASSLVLVGAYEQYF. The DNA for the CDR3 is TGCGCCAGCAGCTTGGTGCTCGTAGGAGCCTACGAGCAGTACTTC.